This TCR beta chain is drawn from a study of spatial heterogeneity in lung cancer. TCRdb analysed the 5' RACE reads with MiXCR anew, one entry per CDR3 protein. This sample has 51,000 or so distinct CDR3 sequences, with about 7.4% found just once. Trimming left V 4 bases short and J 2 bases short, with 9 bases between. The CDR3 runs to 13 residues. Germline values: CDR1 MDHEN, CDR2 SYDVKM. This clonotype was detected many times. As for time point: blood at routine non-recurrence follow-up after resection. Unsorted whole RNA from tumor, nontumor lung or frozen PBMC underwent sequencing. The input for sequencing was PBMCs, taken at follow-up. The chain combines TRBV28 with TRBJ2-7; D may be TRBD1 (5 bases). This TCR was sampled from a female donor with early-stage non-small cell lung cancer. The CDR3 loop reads CASSWSGPYEQYF. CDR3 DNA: TGTGCCAGCAGTTGGTCAGGGCCCTACGAGCAGTACTTC.